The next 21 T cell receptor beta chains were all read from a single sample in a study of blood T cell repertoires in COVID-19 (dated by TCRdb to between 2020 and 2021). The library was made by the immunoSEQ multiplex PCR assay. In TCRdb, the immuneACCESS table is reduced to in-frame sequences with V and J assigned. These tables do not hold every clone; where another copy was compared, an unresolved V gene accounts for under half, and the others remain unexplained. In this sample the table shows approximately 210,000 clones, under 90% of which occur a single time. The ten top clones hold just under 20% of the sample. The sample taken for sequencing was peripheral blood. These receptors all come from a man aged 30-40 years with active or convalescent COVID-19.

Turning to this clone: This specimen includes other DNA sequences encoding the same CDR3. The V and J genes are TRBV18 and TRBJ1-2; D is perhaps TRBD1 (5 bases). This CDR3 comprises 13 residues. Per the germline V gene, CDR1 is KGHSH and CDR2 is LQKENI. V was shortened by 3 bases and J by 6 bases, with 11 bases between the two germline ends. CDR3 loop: CASSPQGGDGYTF. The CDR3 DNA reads TGTGCCAGCTCACCGCAGGGTGGAGATGGCTACACCTTC.

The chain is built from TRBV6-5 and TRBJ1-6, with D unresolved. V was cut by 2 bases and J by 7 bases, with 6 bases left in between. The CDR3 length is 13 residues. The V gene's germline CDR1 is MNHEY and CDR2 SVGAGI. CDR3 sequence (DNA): TGTGCCAGCAGTTACAAAAGCAATTCACCCCTCCACTTT. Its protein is CASSYKSNSPLHF.

The CDR3 is CASSLGGLSQETQYF. The CDR3 DNA reads TGTGCCAGCAGCCTCGGGGGTCTTTCCCAAGAGACCCAGTACTTC. The chain has TRBV28 and TRBJ2-5, with a weak D call TRBD2 (6 bases). The length of the CDR3 is 15 residues. Germline V lookup: CDR1 MDHEN, CDR2 SYDVKM. Trimming stripped 6 bases from V and 1 base from J, with 15 bases between.

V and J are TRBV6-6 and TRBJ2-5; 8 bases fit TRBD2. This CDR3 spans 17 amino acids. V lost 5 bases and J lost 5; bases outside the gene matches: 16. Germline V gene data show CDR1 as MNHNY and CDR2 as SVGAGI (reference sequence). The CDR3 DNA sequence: TGTGCCAGCAGTCCCAACCCACCGACTAGCGTTCTGGAGACCCAGTACTTC. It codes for CASSPNPPTSVLETQYF.

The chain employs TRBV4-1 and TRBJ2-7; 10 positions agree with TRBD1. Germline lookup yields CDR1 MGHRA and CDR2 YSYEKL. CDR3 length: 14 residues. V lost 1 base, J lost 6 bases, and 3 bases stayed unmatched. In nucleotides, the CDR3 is TGCGCCAGCAGCCAAGGGACAGGGGGGCTCGAGCAGTACTTC. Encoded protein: CASSQGTGGLEQYF.

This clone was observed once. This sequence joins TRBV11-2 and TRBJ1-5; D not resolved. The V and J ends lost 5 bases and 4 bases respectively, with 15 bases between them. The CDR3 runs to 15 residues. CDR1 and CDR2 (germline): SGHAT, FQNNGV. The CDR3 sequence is CASSRAEEGNQPQHF. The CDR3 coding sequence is TGTGCCAGCAGCCGGGCCGAAGAGGGAAATCAGCCCCAGCATTTT. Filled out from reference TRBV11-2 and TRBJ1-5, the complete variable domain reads EAGVAQSPRYKIIEKRQSVAFWCNPISGHATLYWYQQILGQGPKLLIQFQNNGVVDDSQLPKDRFSAERLKGVDSTLKIQPAKLEDSAVYLCASSRAEEGNQPQHFGDGTRLSIL.

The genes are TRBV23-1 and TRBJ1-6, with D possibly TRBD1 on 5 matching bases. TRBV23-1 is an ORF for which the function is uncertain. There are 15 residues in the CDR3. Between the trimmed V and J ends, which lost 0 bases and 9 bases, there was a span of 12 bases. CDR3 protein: CASSQSVQGSSPLHF. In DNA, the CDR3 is TGCGCCAGCAGTCAATCGGTCCAGGGTAGTTCACCCCTCCACTTT.

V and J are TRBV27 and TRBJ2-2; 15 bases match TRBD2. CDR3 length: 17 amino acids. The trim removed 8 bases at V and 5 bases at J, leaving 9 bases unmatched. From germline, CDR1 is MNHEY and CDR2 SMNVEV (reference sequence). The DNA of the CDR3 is TGTGCCAGCCGCCAAGGACTAGCGGGGGGGAGGACCGGGGAGCTGTTTTTT. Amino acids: CASRQGLAGGRTGELFF.

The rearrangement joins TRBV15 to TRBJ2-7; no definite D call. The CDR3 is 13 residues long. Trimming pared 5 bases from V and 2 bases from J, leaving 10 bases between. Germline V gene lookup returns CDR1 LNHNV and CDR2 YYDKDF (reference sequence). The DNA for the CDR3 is TGTGCCACCAGCGAGGCGGATACCTACGAGCAGTACTTC. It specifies CATSEADTYEQYF. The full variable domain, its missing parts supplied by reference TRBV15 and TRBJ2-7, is DAMVIQNPRYQVTQFGKPVTLSCSQTLNHNVMYWYQQKSSQAPKLLFHYYDKDFNNEADTPDNFQSRRPNTSFCFLDIRSPGLGDTAMYLCATSEADTYEQYFGPGTRLTVT.

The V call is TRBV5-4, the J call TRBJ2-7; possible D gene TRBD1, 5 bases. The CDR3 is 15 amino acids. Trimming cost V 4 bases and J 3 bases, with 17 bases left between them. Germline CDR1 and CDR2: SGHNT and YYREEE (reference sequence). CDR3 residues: CASSGKTATDYEQYF. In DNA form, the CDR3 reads TGTGCCAGCAGCGGAAAGACAGCGACCGACTACGAGCAGTACTTC.

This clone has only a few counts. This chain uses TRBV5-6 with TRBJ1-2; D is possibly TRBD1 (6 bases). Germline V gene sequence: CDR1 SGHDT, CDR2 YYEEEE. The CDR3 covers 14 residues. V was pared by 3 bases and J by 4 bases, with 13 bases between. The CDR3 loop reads CASSSRGVGYGYTF. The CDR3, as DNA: TGTGCCAGCAGCTCCAGGGGAGTGGGCTATGGCTACACCTTC.

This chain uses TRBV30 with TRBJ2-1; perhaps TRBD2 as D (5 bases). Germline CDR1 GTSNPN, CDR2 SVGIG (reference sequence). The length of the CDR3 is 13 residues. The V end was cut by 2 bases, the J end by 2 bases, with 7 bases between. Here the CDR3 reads CAWSRGPYNEQFF. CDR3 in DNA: TGTGCCTGGAGTCGGGGTCCCTACAATGAGCAGTTCTTC.

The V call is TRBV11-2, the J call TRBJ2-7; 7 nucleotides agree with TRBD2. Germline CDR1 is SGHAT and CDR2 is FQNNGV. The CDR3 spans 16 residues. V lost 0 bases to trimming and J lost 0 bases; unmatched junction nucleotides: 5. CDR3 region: CASSLDRLAVSYEQYF. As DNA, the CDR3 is TGTGCCAGCAGCTTAGATAGGCTAGCGGTCTCCTACGAGCAGTACTTC.

CDR3 loop: CASRNYQGMNTEAFF. The CDR3 region has the DNA TGTGCCAGCAGAAATTACCAGGGAATGAACACTGAAGCTTTCTTT. This rearrangement joins TRBV7-2 to TRBJ1-1, with D possibly being TRBD1 (5 bases). V lost 6 bases, J lost 0 bases, and 14 bases lay in between. CDR3 length: 15 residues. Germline CDR1 and CDR2: SGHTA and FQGNSA.

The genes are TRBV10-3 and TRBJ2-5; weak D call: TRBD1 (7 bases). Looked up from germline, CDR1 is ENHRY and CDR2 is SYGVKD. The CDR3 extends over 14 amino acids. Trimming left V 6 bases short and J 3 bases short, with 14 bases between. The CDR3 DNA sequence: TGTGCCATCAGGGACTTCAGGGGGGAAGAGACCCAGTACTTC. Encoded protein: CAIRDFRGEETQYF.

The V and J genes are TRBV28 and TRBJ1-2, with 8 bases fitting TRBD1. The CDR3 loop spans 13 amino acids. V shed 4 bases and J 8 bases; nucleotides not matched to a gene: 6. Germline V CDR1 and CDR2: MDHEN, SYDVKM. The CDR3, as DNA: TGTGCCAGCAGTTCGGGACAGGTACGGGGCTACACCTTC. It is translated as CASSSGQVRGYTF.

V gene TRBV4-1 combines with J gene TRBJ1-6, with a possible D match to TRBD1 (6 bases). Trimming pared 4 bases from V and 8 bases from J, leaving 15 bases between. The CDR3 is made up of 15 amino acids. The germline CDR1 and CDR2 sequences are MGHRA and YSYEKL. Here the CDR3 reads CASSPEGGPYSPLHF. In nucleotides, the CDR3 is TGCGCCAGCAGCCCTGAGGGGGGGCCTTATTCACCCCTCCACTTT.

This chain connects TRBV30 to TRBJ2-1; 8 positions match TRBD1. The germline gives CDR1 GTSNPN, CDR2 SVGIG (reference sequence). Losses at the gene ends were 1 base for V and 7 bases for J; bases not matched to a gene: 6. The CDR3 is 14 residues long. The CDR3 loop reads CAWSADRVLNEQFF. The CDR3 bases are TGTGCCTGGAGTGCGGACAGGGTTTTGAATGAGCAGTTCTTC.

CDR3 amino acids: CASSFREGPSEQFF. The DNA for the CDR3 is TGTGCCAGCAGCTTCCGGGAGGGGCCTAGCGAGCAGTTCTTC. This chain joins TRBV11-2 and TRBJ2-1; 8 bases are shared with TRBD2. Trimming cost V 3 bases and J 10 bases; bases outside gene matches: 8. The CDR3 length is 14 residues. Germline V CDR1 and CDR2: SGHAT, FQNNGV.

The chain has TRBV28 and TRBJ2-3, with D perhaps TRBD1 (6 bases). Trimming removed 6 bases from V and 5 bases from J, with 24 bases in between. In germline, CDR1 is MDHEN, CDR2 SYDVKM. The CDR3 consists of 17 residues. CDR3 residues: CASSLGSSGDLGDTQYF. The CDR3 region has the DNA TGTGCCAGCAGCTTGGGGTCCTCAGGGGACCTTGGAGATACGCAGTATTTT.

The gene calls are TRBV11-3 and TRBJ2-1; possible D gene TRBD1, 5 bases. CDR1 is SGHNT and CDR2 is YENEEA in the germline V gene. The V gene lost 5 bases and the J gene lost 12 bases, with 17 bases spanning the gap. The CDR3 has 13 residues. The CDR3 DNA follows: TGTGCCAGCAGCACAACCACCCAGGGTATGCAGTTCTTC. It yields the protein CASSTTTQGMQFF.